Presented here are 21 T cell receptor beta chains from one specimen sequenced in a study of blood T cell repertoires in COVID-19. Data came from immunoSEQ multiplex PCR; TCRdb stores just in-frame clones and leaves some out. Here the sample spans about 270,000 clones, approximately 90% being singletons. Sample: PBMCs or T cells enriched from blood (not recorded which). These receptors were taken from a middle-aged man who had been exposed to COVID-19.

The chain is built from TRBV9 and TRBJ2-1, with a tentative D call TRBD1 (6 bases). Trimming stripped 0 bases from V and 3 bases from J, with 10 bases between. This CDR3 has 15 amino acids. Germline values: CDR1 SGDLS, CDR2 YYNGEE. In DNA form, the CDR3 reads TGTGCCAGCAGCGTAGATCAGGGGCACTACAATGAGCAGTTCTTC. Encoded protein: CASSVDQGHYNEQFF. The whole variable domain, filled in from reference TRBV9 and TRBJ2-1, reads DSGVTQTPKHLITATGQRVTLRCSPRSGDLSVYWYQQSLDQGLQFLIQYYNGEERAKGNILERFSAQQFPDLHSELNLSSLELGDSALYFCASSVDQGHYNEQFFGPGTRLTVL.

The chain couples TRBV11-2 to TRBJ2-7, with D possibly TRBD2 on 6 matching bases. The CDR3 runs to 14 residues. Germline-derived CDR1 and CDR2 are SGHAT and FQNNGV. The germline V and J ends were trimmed by 1 base and 3 bases, with 10 bases remaining between them. In DNA form, the CDR3 reads TGTGCCAGCAGCTTAGGGAGGGGTATCTACGAGCAGTACTTC. Translating gives CASSLGRGIYEQYF. The full variable domain, rest sourced from reference TRBV11-2 and TRBJ2-7, is EAGVAQSPRYKIIEKRQSVAFWCNPISGHATLYWYQQILGQGPKLLIQFQNNGVVDDSQLPKDRFSAERLKGVDSTLKIQPAKLEDSAVYLCASSLGRGIYEQYFGPGTRLTVT.

The chain couples TRBV19 to TRBJ2-3; 8 positions agree with TRBD2. Looked up from germline, CDR1 is LNHDA and CDR2 is SQIVND (reference sequence). The CDR3 has 14 amino acids. Losses at the gene ends were 9 bases for V and 5 bases for J; bases not matched to a gene: 10. This chain's CDR3 is CASAGTRVLDTQYF. CDR3 bases: TGTGCCAGCGCCGGGACTAGAGTTTTAGATACGCAGTATTTT.

This chain connects TRBV28 to TRBJ1-1, with 11 bases aligning to TRBD1. The junction had 8 bases not matched to a gene; V was cut back by 8 bases and J by 3 bases. Germline lookup yields CDR1 MDHEN and CDR2 SYDVKM. The CDR3 has 15 residues. The CDR3 bases are TGTGCCAGCGCCAGACCGGGACAGGGGGACACTGAAGCTTTCTTT. This gives the protein CASARPGQGDTEAFF.

This clone occurred once. The chain uses TRBV2 and TRBJ2-1; 9 bases map to TRBD1. Germline V lookup: CDR1 SNHLY, CDR2 FYNNEI. CDR3 length: 14 residues. Losses at the gene ends were 3 bases for V and 8 bases for J; bases not matched to a gene: 5. CDR3 nucleotides: TGTGCCAGCAGTGAGAGGACAGGGGTACATGAGCAGTTCTTC. This encodes CASSERTGVHEQFF. The full variable domain, with the rest looked up from reference TRBV2 and TRBJ2-1, is EPEVTQTPSHQVTQMGQEVILRCVPISNHLYFYWYRQILGQKVEFLVSFYNNEISEKSEIFDDQFSVERPDGSNFTLKIRSTKLEDSAMYFCASSERTGVHEQFFGPGTRLTVL.

V is TRBV11-2 and J is TRBJ2-2; TRBD1 matches at 9 bases. The CDR3 has 15 amino acids. Looked up from germline, CDR1 is SGHAT and CDR2 is FQNNGV. Losses at the gene ends were 5 bases for V and 5 bases for J; bases not matched to a gene: 6. The CDR3 here is CASSRTGASTGELFF. For the CDR3, the DNA is TGTGCCAGCAGCCGGACAGGGGCGTCGACCGGGGAGCTGTTTTTT.

The gene calls are TRBV25-1 and TRBJ2-2, with 11 bases identical to TRBD2. The V segment lost 6 bases and the J segment 7 bases; nucleotides outside the gene matches: 13. Germline loops: CDR1 MGHDK, CDR2 SYGVNS. The CDR3 has 17 amino acids. In DNA form, the CDR3 reads TGTGCCAGCAGCTTGAACCCGACTAGCGGGATAATCGGGGAGCTGTTTTTT. Translation: CASSLNPTSGIIGELFF. Complete variable domain (other parts from reference TRBV25-1 and TRBJ2-2): EADIYQTPRYLVIGTGKKITLECSQTMGHDKMYWYQQDPGMELHLIHYSYGVNSTEKGDLSSESTVSRIRTEHFPLTLESARPSHTSQYLCASSLNPTSGIIGELFFGEGSRLTVL.

The chain carries TRBV7-9 and TRBJ1-1; possibly TRBD1 for D (5 bases). The germline V gene encodes CDR1 SEHNR and CDR2 FQNEAQ (reference sequence). V was trimmed by 8 bases and J by 3 bases, leaving 16 bases between them. CDR3 size: 14 residues. The CDR3 coding sequence is TGTGCCAGCCAGGCTAGGGACTTTGACACTGAAGCTTTCTTT. Translated: CASQARDFDTEAFF. Drawing the rest from reference TRBV7-9 and TRBJ1-1, the complete variable domain is DTGVSQNPRHKITKRGQNVTFRCDPISEHNRLYWYRQTLGQGPEFLTYFQNEAQLEKSRLLSDRFSAERPKGSFSTLEIQRTEQGDSAMYLCASQARDFDTEAFFGQGTRLTVV.

The genes are TRBV27 and TRBJ2-5, with 11 bases matching TRBD2. This CDR3 has 16 amino acids. The germline V gene has CDR1 MNHEY and CDR2 SMNVEV (reference sequence). V was pared by 5 bases and J by 5 bases, with 10 bases of the junction left unmatched. The CDR3 sequence: CASSPLTSGSGETQYF. CDR3 nucleotide sequence: TGTGCCAGCAGTCCACTCACTAGCGGGAGTGGTGAGACCCAGTACTTC.

The rearrangement joins TRBV19 to TRBJ2-7; 8 bases are a match to TRBD1. Trimming took 6 bases from V and 1 from J; bases not matched to a gene: 8. CDR1 is LNHDA, CDR2 SQIVND, per germline (reference sequence). This CDR3 is built from 15 residues. The CDR3 nucleotides read TGTGCCAGTAGCGACCCGAGGACAGGGTCCTACGAGCAGTACTTC. Translated: CASSDPRTGSYEQYF.

This chain uses TRBV11-2 with TRBJ2-7, with 9 bases fitting TRBD2. The germline CDR1 and CDR2 sequences are SGHAT and FQNNGV. CDR3 length: 14 residues. The trim removed 4 bases at V and 5 bases at J, leaving 6 bases unmatched. The CDR3: CASSSLAGEDEQYF. The CDR3 DNA is TGTGCCAGCAGCTCTTTAGCGGGAGAGGACGAGCAGTACTTC. The whole variable domain, remainder taken from reference TRBV11-2 and TRBJ2-7, is EAGVAQSPRYKIIEKRQSVAFWCNPISGHATLYWYQQILGQGPKLLIQFQNNGVVDDSQLPKDRFSAERLKGVDSTLKIQPAKLEDSAVYLCASSSLAGEDEQYFGPGTRLTVT.

The rearrangement joins TRBV5-1 to TRBJ1-2; D is possibly TRBD1 (6 bases). The ends were cut back, 6 bases at V and 6 bases at J, with 21 bases in the middle. The CDR3 sequence is 15 residues long. Germline CDR1 reads SGHRS; CDR2 reads YFSETQ. Written as DNA, the CDR3 is TGCGCCAGCACTCGAGACGGACAGAGCGTTCATGGCTACACCTTC. Protein: CASTRDGQSVHGYTF.

V usage is TRBV28 and J usage is TRBJ2-7; 9 positions agree with TRBD2. With 3 bases clipped from V and 7 bases from J, the junction kept 10 bases outside the gene matches. The length of the CDR3 is 15 residues. Germline-derived CDR1 and CDR2 are MDHEN and SYDVKM. CDR3: CASSFWREGLGEQYF. As DNA, the CDR3 is TGTGCCAGCAGTTTTTGGCGGGAGGGCCTAGGGGAGCAGTACTTC. The variable domain in full, completed from reference TRBV28 and TRBJ2-7, reads DVKVTQSSRYLVKRTGEKVFLECVQDMDHENMFWYRQDPGLGLRLIYFSYDVKMKEKGDIPEGYSVSREKKERFSLILESASTNQTSMYLCASSFWREGLGEQYFGPGTRLTVT.

The gene calls are TRBV19 and TRBJ1-1, with 7 positions matching TRBD1. This CDR3 contains 14 residues. Per the germline V gene, CDR1 is LNHDA and CDR2 is SQIVND (reference sequence). Trimming cost V 3 bases and J 4 bases; bases outside gene matches: 5. CDR3 nucleotides: TGTGCCAGTAGTATTGACAGGGCGTTCACTGAAGCTTTCTTT. This codes for CASSIDRAFTEAFF. Drawing the rest from reference TRBV19 and TRBJ1-1, the complete variable domain is DGGITQSPKYLFRKEGQNVTLSCEQNLNHDAMYWYRQDPGQGLRLIYYSQIVNDFQKGDIAEGYSVSREKKESFPLTVTSAQKNPTAFYLCASSIDRAFTEAFFGQGTRLTVV.

This clone was detected a few times. The V and J genes are TRBV5-4 and TRBJ2-3; 7 positions agree with TRBD1. Trimming cost V 4 bases and J 2 bases; bases outside gene matches: 10. Germline assignment: CDR1 SGHNT and CDR2 YYREEE (reference sequence). This CDR3 region has 16 residues. CDR3 residues: CASSPGTASYTDTQYF. CDR3 nucleotides: TGTGCCAGCAGCCCGGGGACAGCCTCTTACACAGATACGCAGTATTTT.

The CDR3 DNA follows: TGTGCCAGCAGCCAATCTCGGACAGGGGCTTTCTATGGCTACACCTTC. Translation: CASSQSRTGAFYGYTF. The genes are TRBV3-1 (or the pseudogene TRBV3-2) and TRBJ1-2; 9 nucleotides agree with TRBD1. The CDR3 sequence is 16 residues long. V lost 2 bases, J lost 4 bases, and 8 bases stayed unmatched. Germline values: CDR1 LGHDT, CDR2 YNNKEL (reference sequence).

This rearrangement joins TRBV7-3 to TRBJ2-1; 10 bases line up with TRBD2. The CDR3 covers 15 residues. Trimming at V came to 5 bases and at J to 7 bases, leaving 8 bases not matched to a gene. Germline V lookup: CDR1 SGHTA, CDR2 FQGTGA. CDR3 protein: CASSLLAGVGNEQFF. For the CDR3, the DNA is TGTGCCAGCAGCCTGCTAGCGGGAGTGGGTAATGAGCAGTTCTTC.

The sample holds a few counts of this clone. The J gene is TRBJ2-1, the V gene TRBV19; 11 bases agree with TRBD2. V trimming: 6 bases; J trimming: 0 bases; junction bases outside the gene matches: 4. This CDR3 contains 16 residues. Germline values: CDR1 LNHDA, CDR2 SQIVND (reference sequence). CDR3 region: CASSRGLAASYNEQFF. Here the CDR3 DNA reads TGTGCCAGTAGCCGGGGACTAGCGGCCTCCTACAATGAGCAGTTCTTC.

The sample holds one count of this clone. The V gene is TRBV6-5, the J gene TRBJ1-3; the match to TRBD1 covers 10 bases. The germline CDR1 and CDR2 sequences are MNHEY and SVGAGI. The CDR3 runs to 16 residues. The V and J ends lost 0 bases and 2 bases, in that order; junction bases with no gene match: 1. The CDR3 region is CASSYSGTGAGNTIYF. The CDR3 DNA reads TGTGCCAGCAGTTACTCGGGGACAGGGGCTGGAAACACCATATATTTT.

This clone was recorded only once. V is TRBV6-5 and J is TRBJ2-7; 7 bases align to TRBD1. V trimming: 6 bases; J trimming: 6 bases; junction bases outside the gene matches: 8. This CDR3 region has 13 residues. Germline V CDR1 and CDR2: MNHEY, SVGAGI. The DNA for the CDR3 is TGTGCCAGCAGCAGAGGGACAGACGGCGAGCAGTACTTC. Protein sequence: CASSRGTDGEQYF.

This CDR3 reads CASSLVPGGNEKLFF. The CDR3, as DNA: TGCGCCAGCAGCTTGGTCCCAGGGGGAAATGAAAAACTGTTTTTT. The gene calls are TRBV5-1 and TRBJ1-4, with TRBD1 matching 7 bases. The CDR3 loop spans 15 amino acids. The germline V gene has CDR1 SGHRS and CDR2 YFSETQ. After removal of 0 bases from V and 5 bases from J, the junction contained 4 bases not matched to a gene.